The text below deals with one T cell receptor beta chain. Its antigen remains unidentified. No much larger clone exists at a distance of one base, and base qualities are not known. The protocol used for the library was RACE. Data came from a NextSeq 500. Library preparation attached unique molecular identifiers to individual cDNA molecules for quantitative, reproducible TCR counting. Both TCR alpha and TCR beta chains were sequenced from each blood RNA sample. Concerning the study's data processing: A median of roughly 100,000 TCRs per sample was observed, with a range of 23,224 to 690,600. The Decombinator software suite was used to annotate V, J and CDR3 in the TCR reads. For PS versus PT1 abundance plots, all samples were subsampled to the same number of TCRs (28,000). TCRs were defined as expanded if absent before sensitization and observed at least eight times at the 2-week time point. The public sequencing data were trimmed at Q25 with fastp and processed into clonotypes with MiXCR by TCRdb, which kept only in-frame beta chains. Each CDR3 protein gets just one entry, which takes the most common genes and DNA from the rows behind it. Clone size and V and J calls follow TCRdb, not the original study. This sample is represented by 95,000 or so distinct CDR3 sequences; roughly 10% of them were singletons. In total, the top ten clones hold roughly 3% of the sample.

This entry is derived from a study of human T cells and chemical hapten exposure (dated by TCRdb to about 2021). In the study overall: For sensitization, 2% DPC in acetone was applied to a roughly 2 cm by roughly 2 cm area of upper inner arm skin. Patients additionally received weekly therapeutic DPC doses to the scalp throughout the roughly 25-week study period. Patch testing was done on the upper back using Finn chambers containing 0.01% DPC, and results were scored after 6 days according to International Contact Dermatitis Research Group standards. The mostly female patient cohort included alopecia areata with under or over 50% scalp involvement, alopecia totalis and alopecia universalis. Libraries were combined into a pool for sequencing, and differences in TCR yield between samples came mainly from small differences in library volumes within the pool. Peripheral blood TCR repertoire changes were tracked in vivo in alopecia patients during primary and secondary sensitization to the hapten diphenylcyclopropenone (DPC). Patient blood was sampled pre-sensitization (week 0) and at 2, 6 and about 24 weeks after DPC sensitization. For TCR sequencing, blood came from about 28 alopecia patients at anywhere from one to four time points (pre-sensitization, 2, 6 and 24 weeks).

The research as a whole found: The number of PT1 expanded TCRs positively correlated with patch test score, significant at thresholds 8, 16 and 32 but not 4. Repeated subsampling changed both the strength of the expansion versus patch-test correlation and the threshold at which the correlation became significant. Compared with pre-sensitization or healthy control sets, expanded TCRs formed significantly more large CDR3 similarity clusters, which is consistent with antigen-driven responses. Because all patients had alopecia, a presumed autoimmune disease, the immune response of the patients might differ from that of healthy individuals. DPC sensitization did not change how many TCRs were above 1 in 1000 frequency, and no evidence was found of alterations in global repertoire structure.

In light of the paper, this sample's time point label describes: patch test 2, 6 weeks after DPC sensitization. The treatment or condition tag for this specimen amounts to: therapeutic diphenylcyclopropenone sensitization with weekly scalp DPC. At every patch-test visit, the blood draw took place before the patch test was put on. To be eligible, patients had to be aged 18 to 70, diagnosed with alopecia and judged suitable for DPC therapy, while pregnant patients were excluded. Total RNA was isolated from unfractionated whole blood collected in Tempus Blood RNA tubes. From the germline V gene (reference sequence), CDR1 is SEHNR and CDR2 is FQNEAQ. Trimming costs V 1 base and J 1 base, and their ends lie 8 bases apart. The cysteine opens and the phenylalanine closes a CDR3 of 14 amino acids. The DNA shown is the 42-base CDR3, in frame from base 1.

This sample comprised whole blood, obtained in connection with sensitization to the hapten diphenylcyclopropenone (DPC). The V gene is TRBV7-9 and the J gene is TRBJ2-7; no confident D gene assignment can be made. This clonotype was sampled from a woman in her thirties or forties with alopecia areata. Some clones in this sample may be carry-over from other donors' samples. The DNA reads as follows: TGTGCCAGCAGCTTAGGTCTGGGTTCCTACGAGCAGTACTTC. It translates to CASSLGLGSYEQYF.